This T cell receptor beta chain was identified during a study of blood T cells in healthy people across ages. The CDR3 runs to 16 residues. Germline V gene sequence: CDR1 MDHEN, CDR2 SYDVKM. PCR was performed a second time for roughly 7 to 12 cycles using a sample-barcoded 5' primer and a J-beta primer mix. TCRdb recomputed calls from the 5' RACE reads with MiXCR, one row per CDR3 protein. The data hold roughly 500,000 distinct CDR3 sequences, with around 24% observed a single time. A remark on this clonotype: One end of the junction does not line up with germline, which may come from a read error.

These same data were also listed under a study on T cells of mothers and their children.

This clonotype originated in a boy aged 10-17 years in good health. The J gene is TRBJ2-5, the V gene TRBV28; 10 positions match TRBD2. The last part of the DNA fits TRBJ2-1 better; the J call may be wrong. The sequenced sample was blood. CDR3 sequence reads: CASSSLLAGSFNQQFF. DNA for the CDR3: TGTGCCAGCAGTTCTCTACTAGCGGGGTCGTTCAATCAGCAGTTCTTC.